The sequence of this TCR beta chain was determined in a study of cytomegalovirus exposure and HLA in healthy donors. Details on this clone: Its cognate antigen is unknown.

The PCR had 60 Vbeta and 13 Jbeta primers. The repertoire was sequenced with immunoSEQ multiplex PCR; TCRdb's copy has only in-frame clones and lacks some. The repertoire has 95,000 to 110,000 clones, over 80% of them found once; the top ten carry roughly 2.7%. The CDR3 has 14 amino acids. With 3 bases clipped from V and 7 bases from J, the junction kept 5 bases outside the gene matches. The germline gives CDR1 SSHAT, CDR2 FNYEAQ (reference sequence). Study findings and constraints: Some public TCRs appeared in many individuals, while most sequences were rare.

The chain links TRBV7-7 to TRBJ2-1, with 8 bases identical to TRBD2. Sequenced input: PBMCs. The receptor was derived from a young man in good health and CMV-seropositive. The CDR3 bases are TGTGCCAGCAGCTTTAATGAGCGGGGGAATGAGCAGTTCTTC. The encoded protein is CASSFNERGNEQFF.